This TCR beta chain came from a study of cytomegalovirus exposure and HLA in healthy donors. General study results and limits: In a later analysis, compared with equally common non-associated chains, HLA-associated beta chains were more expanded. In a later analysis, an Asian-associated ancestry cluster reportedly showed fewer N-insertions than the approximately 640-donor mean. A later analysis linked a missense variant in DCLRE1C to the trimming of TCR beta V and J genes.

This clone has only one observation. As yet, its antigen is unknown. PCR was performed using 60 Vbeta and 13 Jbeta primers. Clones were sequenced by immunoSEQ multiplex PCR, and TCRdb holds only the in-frame ones, with some missing. This sample has 85,000 to 100,000 clones, with roughly 80% found just once. The germline gives CDR1 SGDLS, CDR2 YYNGEE. Trimming removed 3 bases at V and 9 bases at J, with 9 bases between. The CDR3 length is 11 residues. The TCR sequence derives from a man between 60 and 70 years old in good health and CMV-seropositive. Sequencing input: PBMCs. The chain is built from TRBV9 and TRBJ1-2, with D tentatively TRBD1 (6 bases). The CDR3 DNA is TGTGCCAGCAGCGACAGGGTTCGCTACACCTTC. It specifies CASSDRVRYTF.